A single sample gave rise to the 15 T cell receptor beta chains below, sequenced in a study of technical replicates of blood from a few donors. TCRdb keeps only in-frame clones here, not all; method: immunoSEQ multiplex PCR. The repertoire includes about 80,000 clones, 92% of them detected once, and roughly 0.37% sits in the top ten. Sequencing used T cells isolated from PBMCs. The origin of the receptors is a human donor in good health.

V gene TRBV7-6 combines with J gene TRBJ2-2; D perhaps matches TRBD1 (6 bases). Germline values: CDR1 SGHVS, CDR2 FNYEAQ. The CDR3 runs to 15 residues. V shed 2 bases and J shed 4 bases, with 11 bases lying between them. DNA of the CDR3: TGTGCCAGCAGCTTATGGGACACCCCCACCGGGGAGCTGTTTTTT. Its translation is CASSLWDTPTGELFF.

V and J are TRBV11-3 and TRBJ1-1; 10 bases map to TRBD1. CDR1 is SGHNT and CDR2 is YENEEA in the germline V gene. Trimming took 3 bases from V and 5 from J; bases not matched to a gene: 3. There are 14 residues in the CDR3. CDR3 nucleotides: TGTGCCAGCAGCTTCGGGACAGGGGATACTGAAGCTTTCTTT. It is translated as CASSFGTGDTEAFF.

The V gene is TRBV7-9, the J gene TRBJ2-1; unclear D gene. This CDR3 spans 15 amino acids. Germline V gene sequence: CDR1 SEHNR, CDR2 FQNEAQ (reference sequence). V was clipped by 5 bases and J by 7 bases, with 18 bases between them. The CDR3 sequence is CASSGPQEQLNEQFF. Here the CDR3 DNA reads TGTGCCAGCAGCGGGCCTCAAGAGCAGTTGAATGAGCAGTTCTTC.

J is TRBJ1-1 and V is TRBV29-1; possible D gene TRBD1, 5 bases. This CDR3 spans 14 amino acids. Trimming pared 4 bases from V and 0 bases from J, leaving 12 bases between. Germline values: CDR1 SQVTM, CDR2 ANQGSEA. CDR3: CSVARGSMNTEAFF. The CDR3 DNA reads as TGCAGCGTTGCCCGGGGGTCCATGAACACTGAAGCTTTCTTT.

The V gene is TRBV11-3, the J gene TRBJ2-2; 9 nucleotides align to TRBD1. CDR3 size: 17 residues. Germline lookup yields CDR1 SGHNT and CDR2 YENEEA. The trim removed 3 bases at V and 2 bases at J, leaving 7 bases unmatched. CDR3 amino acids: CASSFILGQGNTGELFF. For the CDR3, the DNA is TGTGCCAGCAGCTTTATTCTGGGACAGGGCAACACCGGGGAGCTGTTTTTT.

This clone was found once. This sequence joins TRBV2 and TRBJ2-3; the match to TRBD2 covers 9 bases. CDR3 size: 15 residues. V was clipped by 6 bases and J by 1 base; unmatched bases: 5. Looked up from germline, CDR1 is SNHLY and CDR2 is FYNNEI. The CDR3 loop reads CASRLLAGGTDTQYF. CDR3 bases: TGTGCCAGCAGGCTCTTAGCGGGGGGCACAGATACGCAGTATTTT.

The chain joins TRBV30 to TRBJ1-3; D gene uncertain. The CDR3 has 14 residues. Trimming shortened V by 0 bases and J by 4 bases, and 10 bases separated the two germline ends. The germline V gene encodes CDR1 GTSNPN and CDR2 SVGIG (reference sequence). The CDR3 nucleotides are TGTGCCTGGAGTGTACAAGTTACGGGAAACACCATATATTTT. Its protein is CAWSVQVTGNTIYF.

This CDR3 is CASSQGHEQYF. Written as DNA, the CDR3 is TGTGCCAGCAGCCAAGGGCACGAGCAGTACTTC. This chain uses TRBV4-2 with TRBJ2-7; D not certain. The V gene lost 1 base and the J gene lost 5 bases, with 3 bases spanning the gap. Germline CDR1 LGHNA, CDR2 YNFKEQ. This CDR3 contains 11 residues.

V is TRBV25-1 and J is TRBJ1-1; D may be TRBD1 (5 bases). The CDR3 is 14 residues long. Trimming shortened V by 3 bases and J by 2 bases, and 10 bases separated the two germline ends. The V gene's germline CDR1 is MGHDK and CDR2 SYGVNS. CDR3 in DNA: TGTGCCAGCAGTGAGGGGAGGGGAAACACTGAAGCTTTCTTT. The encoded protein is CASSEGRGNTEAFF. Together with reference TRBV25-1 and TRBJ1-1, the CDR3 gives the full variable domain: EADIYQTPRYLVIGTGKKITLECSQTMGHDKMYWYQQDPGMELHLIHYSYGVNSTEKGDLSSESTVSRIRTEHFPLTLESARPSHTSQYLCASSEGRGNTEAFFGQGTRLTVV.

The count of this clone is one. The chain employs TRBV4-3 and TRBJ2-1, with D possibly TRBD2 on 5 matching bases. The CDR3 covers 15 residues. Deletions cut 1 base from V and 6 bases from J, with 13 bases between. The V gene's germline CDR1 is LGHNA and CDR2 YSLEER. DNA for the CDR3: TGCGCCAGCAGCCAAGGAACGGGGAGAGGCAATGAGCAGTTCTTC. Translated: CASSQGTGRGNEQFF.

The V and J genes are TRBV9 and TRBJ1-1; TRBD1 is a possible D gene (6 bases). The CDR3 loop spans 14 amino acids. Germline-derived CDR1 and CDR2 are SGDLS and YYNGEE. The V end was cut by 3 bases, the J end by 6 bases, with 15 bases between. In DNA form, the CDR3 reads TGTGCCAGCAGCGGCGAAACAGGGTCGGCTGAAGCTTTCTTT. This gives the protein CASSGETGSAEAFF.

In its sample, this clone was seen once. The chain uses TRBV28 and TRBJ1-5; D is unclear. V lost 4 bases and J 4 bases, leaving 5 bases between the germline ends. This CDR3 spans 12 amino acids. CDR1 and CDR2 (germline): MDHEN, SYDVKM. The CDR3 region is CASSSPNQPQHF. The CDR3 nucleotides read TGTGCCAGCAGTTCCCCTAATCAGCCCCAGCATTTT.

The V and J genes are TRBV5-6 and TRBJ2-1, with D perhaps matching TRBD2 (6 bases). The CDR3 is made up of 14 amino acids. The germline V gene encodes CDR1 SGHDT and CDR2 YYEEEE. The V and J ends lost 7 bases and 3 bases respectively, with 14 bases between them. CDR3 bases: TGTGCCAGCGGAACCGGGACTTACTACAATGAGCAGTTCTTC. Residues: CASGTGTYYNEQFF.

J is TRBJ2-7 and V is TRBV27; D possibly corresponds to TRBD2 (7 bases). Germline V gene lookup returns CDR1 MNHEY and CDR2 SMNVEV (reference sequence). The V and J ends lost 2 bases and 6 bases respectively, with 11 bases between them. The CDR3 is 13 amino acids. The CDR3 nucleotides read TGTGCCAGCAGTTTAATGGCGGGGGCCGAGCAGTACTTC. This translates into CASSLMAGAEQYF.

This chain links TRBV6-5 with TRBJ1-1; TRBD1 might be the D (6 bases). Trimming removed 4 bases at V and 0 bases at J, with 9 bases between. From germline, CDR1 is MNHEY and CDR2 SVGAGI. This CDR3 comprises 14 residues. The CDR3 spells CASSSQGLNTEAFF. The CDR3 DNA sequence: TGTGCCAGCAGTTCTCAGGGGTTGAACACTGAAGCTTTCTTT.